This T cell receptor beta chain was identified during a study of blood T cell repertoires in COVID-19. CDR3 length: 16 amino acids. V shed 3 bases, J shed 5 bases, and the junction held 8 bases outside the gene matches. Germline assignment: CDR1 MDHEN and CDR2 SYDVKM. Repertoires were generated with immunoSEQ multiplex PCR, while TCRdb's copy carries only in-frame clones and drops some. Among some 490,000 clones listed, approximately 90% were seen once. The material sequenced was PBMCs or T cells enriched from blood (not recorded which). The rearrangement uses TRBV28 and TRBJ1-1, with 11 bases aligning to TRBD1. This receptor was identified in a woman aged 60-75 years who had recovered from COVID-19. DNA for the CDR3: TGTGCCAGCAGTTTCTCCGGGACAGGGGGTCGGACTGAAGCTTTCTTT. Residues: CASSFSGTGGRTEAFF.